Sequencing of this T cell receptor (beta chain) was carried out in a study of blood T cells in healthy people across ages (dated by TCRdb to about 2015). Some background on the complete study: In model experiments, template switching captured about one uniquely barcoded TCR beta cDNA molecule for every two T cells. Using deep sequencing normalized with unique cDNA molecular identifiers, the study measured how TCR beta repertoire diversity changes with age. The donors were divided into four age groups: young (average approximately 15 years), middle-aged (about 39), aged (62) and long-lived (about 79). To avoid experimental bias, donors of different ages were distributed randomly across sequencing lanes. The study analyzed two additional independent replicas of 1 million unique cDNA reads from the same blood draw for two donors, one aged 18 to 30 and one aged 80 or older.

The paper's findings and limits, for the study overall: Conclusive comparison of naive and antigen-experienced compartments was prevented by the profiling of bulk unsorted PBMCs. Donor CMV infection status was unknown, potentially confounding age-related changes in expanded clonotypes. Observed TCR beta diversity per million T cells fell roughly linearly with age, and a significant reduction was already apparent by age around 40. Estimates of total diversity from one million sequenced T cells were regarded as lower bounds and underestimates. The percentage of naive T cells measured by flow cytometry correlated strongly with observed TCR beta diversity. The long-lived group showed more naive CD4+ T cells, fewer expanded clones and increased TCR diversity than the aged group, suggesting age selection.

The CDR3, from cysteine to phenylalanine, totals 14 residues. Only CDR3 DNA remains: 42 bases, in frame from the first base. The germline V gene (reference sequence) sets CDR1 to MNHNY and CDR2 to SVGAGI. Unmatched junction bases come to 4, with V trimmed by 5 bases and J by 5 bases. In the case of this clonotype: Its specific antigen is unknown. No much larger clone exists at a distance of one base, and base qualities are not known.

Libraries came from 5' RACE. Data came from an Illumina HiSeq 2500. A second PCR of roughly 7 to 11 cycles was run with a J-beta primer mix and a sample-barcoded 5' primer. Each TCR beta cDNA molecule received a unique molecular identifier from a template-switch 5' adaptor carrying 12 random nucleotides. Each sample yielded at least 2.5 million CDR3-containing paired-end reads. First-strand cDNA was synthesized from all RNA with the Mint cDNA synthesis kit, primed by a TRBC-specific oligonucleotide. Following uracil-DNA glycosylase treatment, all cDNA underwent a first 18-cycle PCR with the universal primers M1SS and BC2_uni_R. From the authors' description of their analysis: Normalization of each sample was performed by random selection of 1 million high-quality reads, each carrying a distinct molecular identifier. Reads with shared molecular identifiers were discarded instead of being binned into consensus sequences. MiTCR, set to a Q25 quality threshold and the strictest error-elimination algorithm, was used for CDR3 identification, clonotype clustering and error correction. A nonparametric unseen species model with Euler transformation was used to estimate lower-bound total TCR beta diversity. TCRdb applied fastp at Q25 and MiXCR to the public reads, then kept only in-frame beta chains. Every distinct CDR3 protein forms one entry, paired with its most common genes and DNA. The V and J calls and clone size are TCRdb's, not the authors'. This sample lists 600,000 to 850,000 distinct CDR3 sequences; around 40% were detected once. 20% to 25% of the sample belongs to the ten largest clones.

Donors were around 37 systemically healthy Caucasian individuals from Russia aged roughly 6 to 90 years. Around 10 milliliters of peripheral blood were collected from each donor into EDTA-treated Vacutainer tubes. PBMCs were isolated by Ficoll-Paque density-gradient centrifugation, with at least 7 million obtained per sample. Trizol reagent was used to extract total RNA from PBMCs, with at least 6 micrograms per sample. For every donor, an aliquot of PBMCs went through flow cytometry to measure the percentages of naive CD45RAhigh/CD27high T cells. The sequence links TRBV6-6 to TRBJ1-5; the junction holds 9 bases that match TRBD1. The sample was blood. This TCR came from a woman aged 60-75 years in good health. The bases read TGTGCCAGCAGTGCACAGGGGGCGGATCAGCCCCAGCATTTT. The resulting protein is CASSAQGADQPQHF.